The subject of this entry is one TCR beta chain. This specimen belongs to a study of blood T cell repertoires in COVID-19. Across the whole study: Samples came from the United States, Italy and Spain, spanning acute and convalescent COVID-19.

CDR1 and CDR2 from the germline V gene are SGDLS and YYNGEE. Trimming cost V 2 bases and J 0 bases, with 11 bases left between them. This CDR3 contains 16 residues. Using immunoSEQ multiplex PCR, the repertoire was profiled, and TCRdb retains in-frame clones only, with some absent. In the table there are just over 95,000 clones, 90% of which are singletons. Sequenced material: peripheral blood. The chain employs TRBV9 and TRBJ2-2; D perhaps matches TRBD1 (6 bases). This TCR was sampled from a man in his fifties or sixties with acute or convalescent COVID-19. CDR3 sequence reads: CASSVQGLPNTGELFF. CDR3 nucleotide sequence: TGTGCCAGCAGCGTCCAGGGGCTCCCGAACACCGGGGAGCTGTTTTTT. The full variable domain, with the rest looked up from reference TRBV9 and TRBJ2-2, is DSGVTQTPKHLITATGQRVTLRCSPRSGDLSVYWYQQSLDQGLQFLIQYYNGEERAKGNILERFSAQQFPDLHSELNLSSLELGDSALYFCASSVQGLPNTGELFFGEGSRLTVL.